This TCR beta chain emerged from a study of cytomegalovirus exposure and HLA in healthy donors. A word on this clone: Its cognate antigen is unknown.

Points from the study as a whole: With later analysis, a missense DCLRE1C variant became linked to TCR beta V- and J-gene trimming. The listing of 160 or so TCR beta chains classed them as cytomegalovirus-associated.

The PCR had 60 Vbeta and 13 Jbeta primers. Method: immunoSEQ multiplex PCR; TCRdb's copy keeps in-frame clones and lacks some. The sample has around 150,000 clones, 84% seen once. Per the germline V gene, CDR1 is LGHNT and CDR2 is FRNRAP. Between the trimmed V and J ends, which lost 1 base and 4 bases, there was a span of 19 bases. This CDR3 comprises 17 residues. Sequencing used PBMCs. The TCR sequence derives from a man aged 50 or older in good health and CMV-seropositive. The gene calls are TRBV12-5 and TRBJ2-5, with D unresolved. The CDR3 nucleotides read TGTGCTAGTGGTTTGGGCTCGGTCTCACAGATGGGAGAGACCCAGTACTTC. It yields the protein CASGLGSVSQMGETQYF.